This entry lists 29 T cell receptor beta chains sequenced from one sample in a study of blood T cell repertoires in COVID-19. TCRdb's copy holds only in-frame clones and misses some; the assay was immunoSEQ multiplex PCR. The table includes 9,000 to 15,000 clones, about two thirds detected once. The sequencing sample was made of peripheral blood. These receptors originate from a man between 60 and 70 years old with COVID-19, enrolled during active disease.

The rearrangement links TRBV9 to TRBJ2-1; 16 nucleotides align to TRBD2. V gave up 0 bases and J gave up 10 bases; unmatched junction bases: 10. This CDR3 contains 18 residues. Germline lookup yields CDR1 SGDLS and CDR2 YYNGEE. The CDR3 sequence is CASSVEGLAGGHLGEQFF. The DNA of the CDR3 is TGTGCCAGCAGCGTAGAGGGACTAGCGGGGGGGCACTTAGGGGAGCAGTTCTTC. Combining the CDR3 with reference TRBV9 and TRBJ2-1 gives the whole variable domain DSGVTQTPKHLITATGQRVTLRCSPRSGDLSVYWYQQSLDQGLQFLIQYYNGEERAKGNILERFSAQQFPDLHSELNLSSLELGDSALYFCASSVEGLAGGHLGEQFFGPGTRLTVL.

This sequence joins TRBV20-1 and TRBJ2-1; TRBD2 matches at 9 bases. This CDR3 is 17 amino acids long. Germline V gene data show CDR1 as DFQATT and CDR2 as SNEGSKA (reference sequence). The V and J ends lost 3 bases and 0 bases, in that order; junction bases with no gene match: 9. CDR3 DNA sequence: TGCAGTGCTAGTGGTATCTCTAGCGGGGTCTCCTACAATGAGCAGTTCTTC. As protein: CSASGISSGVSYNEQFF.

This chain links TRBV7-2 with TRBJ1-5; tentatively, D is TRBD1 (5 bases). The germline CDR1 and CDR2 sequences are SGHTA and FQGNSA. The CDR3 has 14 amino acids. V shed 3 bases and J shed 2 bases, with 8 bases lying between them. This CDR3 is CASSFQGGNQPQHF. DNA for the CDR3: TGTGCCAGCAGCTTCCAGGGTGGCAATCAGCCCCAGCATTTT.

The rearrangement uses TRBV28 and TRBJ2-1; D possibly corresponds to TRBD2 (5 bases). Germline V gene sequence: CDR1 MDHEN, CDR2 SYDVKM. CDR3 length: 14 amino acids. Trimming removed 7 bases at V and 1 base at J, with 11 bases between. CDR3 bases: TGTGCCAGCATCCAGAGGACTTCCTACAATGAGCAGTTCTTC. Translated, it gives CASIQRTSYNEQFF.

Only a few counts were recorded for this clone. The chain uses TRBV5-6 and TRBJ1-5; D is ambiguous. The germline V gene has CDR1 SGHDT and CDR2 YYEEEE. Trimming took off 4 bases at V and 0 bases at J, with 11 bases between the two ends. This CDR3 spans 15 amino acids. This CDR3 is CASSLGGFSNQPQHF. In nucleotides, the CDR3 is TGTGCCAGCAGCCTAGGAGGGTTTAGCAATCAGCCCCAGCATTTT.

CDR3 in amino acids: CAWSVFSSNQPQHF. CDR3 nucleotides: TGTGCCTGGAGTGTCTTCAGTAGCAATCAGCCCCAGCATTTT. The V and J genes are TRBV30 and TRBJ1-5; unclear D gene. V was clipped by 0 bases and J by 0 bases, with 6 bases between them. The CDR3 covers 14 residues. Germline V CDR1 and CDR2: GTSNPN, SVGIG (reference sequence).

This rearrangement joins TRBV7-2 to TRBJ2-5; 10 nucleotides line up with TRBD2. The germline CDR1 and CDR2 sequences are SGHTA and FQGNSA. This CDR3 contains 17 residues. Trimming at V came to 5 bases and at J to 3 bases, leaving 12 bases not matched to a gene. As DNA, the CDR3 is TGTGCCAGCAGCATCTCCTTTAGCGGGGGGCGGGAAGAGACCCAGTACTTC. Encoded protein: CASSISFSGGREETQYF.

The V call is TRBV5-1, the J call TRBJ2-7; 8 bases map to TRBD2. Losses at the gene ends were 1 base for V and 7 bases for J; bases not matched to a gene: 7. The germline CDR1 and CDR2 sequences are SGHRS and YFSETQ. The CDR3 spans 14 residues. The CDR3 DNA follows: TGCGCCAGCAGCTTGATAAGCGGGGGCCCAGAGCAGTACTTC. Amino acids: CASSLISGGPEQYF.

The chain combines TRBV3-1 (or the pseudogene TRBV3-2) with TRBJ1-6; 7 bases are a match to TRBD1. The V gene's germline CDR1 is LGHDT and CDR2 YNNKEL (reference sequence). There are 12 residues in the CDR3. Losses at the gene ends were 4 bases for V and 11 bases for J; bases not matched to a gene: 2. DNA for the CDR3: TGTGCCAGCAGCCCGGGACAGACACCCCTCCACTTT. Protein: CASSPGQTPLHF.

The chain links TRBV7-8 to TRBJ1-4; TRBD1 matches at 10 bases. This CDR3 is built from 14 residues. After removal of 4 bases from V and 8 bases from J, the junction contained 4 bases not matched to a gene. Germline CDR1 SGHVS, CDR2 FQNEAQ. The chain's CDR3 is CASSSLDRGEKLFF. CDR3 DNA sequence: TGTGCCAGCAGCTCCCTGGACAGGGGGGAAAAACTGTTTTTT.

J is TRBJ1-1 and V is TRBV3-1 (or the pseudogene TRBV3-2); D uncertain. V was shortened by 8 bases and J by 3 bases, with 13 bases between the two germline ends. CDR3 length equals 13 residues. Germline V gene data show CDR1 as LGHDT and CDR2 as YNNKEL (reference sequence). The CDR3 nucleotides are TGTGCCAGCTGCGAGGGTTCCTACACTGAAGCTTTCTTT. It is translated as CASCEGSYTEAFF.

The sample holds a few counts of this clone. V usage is TRBV5-4 and J usage is TRBJ2-3; 8 bases line up with TRBD2. This CDR3 contains 15 residues. Germline loops: CDR1 SGHNT, CDR2 YYREEE (reference sequence). V gave up 4 bases and J gave up 3 bases; unmatched junction bases: 7. The CDR3 nucleotides read TGTGCCAGCAGCCGGGGGGGGGCTAGGACAGATACGCAGTATTTT. Translation gives CASSRGGARTDTQYF.

The rearrangement links TRBV19 to TRBJ2-3, with TRBD2 matching 7 bases. After removal of 5 bases from V and 3 bases from J, the junction contained 11 bases not matched to a gene. This CDR3 region has 16 residues. Germline CDR1 LNHDA, CDR2 SQIVND (reference sequence). CDR3: CASSPDDSGITDTQYF. The CDR3, as DNA: TGTGCCAGTAGTCCCGACGACAGCGGGATAACAGATACGCAGTATTTT.

This clone was observed a handful of times. The chain employs TRBV9 and TRBJ2-3; D ambiguous. The germline CDR1 and CDR2 sequences are SGDLS and YYNGEE. V lost 0 bases, J lost 4 bases, and 9 bases lay in between. The CDR3 runs to 14 residues. The chain's CDR3 is CASSVGLRADTQYF. DNA for the CDR3: TGTGCCAGCAGCGTAGGCCTCCGGGCAGATACGCAGTATTTT.

The chain employs TRBV7-2 and TRBJ1-6, with TRBD1 as a possible D gene (5 bases). Germline V gene sequence: CDR1 SGHTA, CDR2 FQGNSA. The CDR3 contains 15 residues. The V end lost 5 bases, the J end lost 4 bases, and 12 bases lay between the germline ends. The CDR3 sequence is CASSISGGYNSPLHF. The CDR3, as DNA: TGTGCCAGCAGCATAAGCGGGGGTTATAATTCACCCCTCCACTTT.

This clone was detected a few times. The V and J genes are TRBV7-9 and TRBJ2-7; 8 nucleotides agree with TRBD2. Germline V gives CDR1 SEHNR, CDR2 FQNEAQ (reference sequence). Germline trimming cut 0 bases from V and 3 bases from J; bases unmatched to any gene: 1. The CDR3 is 14 amino acids. CDR3 coding DNA: TGTGCCAGCAGCTTAGCAGCGGGGGACTACGAGCAGTACGTC. Translated, it gives CASSLAAGDYEQYV.

This clone occurred a few times. The rearrangement links TRBV11-3 to TRBJ2-3, with 7 bases identical to TRBD2. Germline trimming cut 5 bases from V and 1 base from J; bases unmatched to any gene: 9. Germline CDR1 is SGHNT and CDR2 is YENEEA. The CDR3 loop spans 16 amino acids. CDR3: CASSSGAGSRTDTQYF. DNA for the CDR3: TGTGCCAGCAGCAGCGGGGCGGGAAGTCGCACAGATACGCAGTATTTT.

The rearrangement uses TRBV4-3 and TRBJ1-2, with 7 bases fitting TRBD1. This CDR3 spans 15 amino acids. V shed 4 bases, J shed 1 base, and the junction held 6 bases outside the gene matches. CDR1 is LGHNA, CDR2 YSLEER, per germline. The CDR3 DNA follows: TGCGCCAGCAGCCGAGGGACAGCCAATAACTATGGCTACACCTTC. This sequence encodes CASSRGTANNYGYTF.

The chain couples TRBV7-2 to TRBJ1-6, with TRBD1 as a possible D gene (5 bases). Germline CDR1 and CDR2: SGHTA and FQGNSA. V lost 4 bases and J lost 7, with 11 bases in between. This CDR3 region has 14 residues. The CDR3 protein is CASSSYRINSPLHF. CDR3 DNA sequence: TGTGCCAGCAGCTCCTACAGGATCAATTCACCCCTCCACTTT.

The V call is TRBV5-1, the J call TRBJ2-3; D unresolved. The length of the CDR3 is 14 residues. Trimming cost V 0 bases and J 4 bases, with 9 bases left between them. Germline lookup yields CDR1 SGHRS and CDR2 YFSETQ. The CDR3 is CASSLEPAPDTQYF. Here the CDR3 DNA reads TGCGCCAGCAGCTTGGAGCCCGCTCCAGATACGCAGTATTTT.

This clone was seen once. The rearrangement uses TRBV5-1 and TRBJ1-3; 10 bases match TRBD1. Germline CDR1 and CDR2: SGHRS and YFSETQ. Trimming at V came to 4 bases and at J to 0 bases, leaving 4 bases not matched to a gene. This CDR3 is built from 16 residues. The CDR3 sequence: CASSIGTGVSGNTIYF. Written as DNA, the CDR3 is TGCGCCAGCAGCATCGGGACAGGGGTCTCTGGAAACACCATATATTTT.

The chain joins TRBV5-4 to TRBJ2-3; D is unresolved. The CDR3 loop spans 12 amino acids. Germline-derived CDR1 and CDR2 are SGHNT and YYREEE (reference sequence). Trimming left V 1 base short and J 2 bases short, with 2 bases between. DNA of the CDR3: TGTGCCAGCAGCTTGCACACAGATACGCAGTATTTT. It is translated as CASSLHTDTQYF. Using reference TRBV5-4 and TRBJ2-3 for the parts outside the CDR3, the full variable domain is ETGVTQSPTHLIKTRGQQVTLRCSSQSGHNTVSWYQQALGQGPQFIFQYYREEENGRGNFPPRFSGLQFPNYSSELNVNALELDDSALYLCASSLHTDTQYFGPGTRLTVL.

In DNA, the CDR3 is TGCAGTTCAACAGAAGACTATGGCTACACCTTC. Translation: CSSTEDYGYTF. The chain recombines TRBV20-1 with TRBJ1-2; D remains ambiguous. In germline, CDR1 is DFQATT, CDR2 SNEGSKA (reference sequence). The CDR3 spans 11 residues. Trimming removed 8 bases at V and 3 bases at J, with 10 bases between.

This clone was picked up a small number of times. This chain joins TRBV11-3 and TRBJ2-3; D not resolved. This CDR3 comprises 12 residues. Germline V gives CDR1 SGHNT, CDR2 YENEEA. Trimming removed 0 bases from V and 8 bases from J, with 6 bases in between. CDR3 loop: CASSLDRGTQYF. CDR3 nucleotides: TGTGCCAGCAGCTTAGACCGAGGTACGCAGTATTTT.

V gene TRBV6-1 combines with J gene TRBJ2-1, with 13 bases fitting TRBD2. V dropped 4 bases and J dropped 8; count of bases not matched to a gene: 14. The CDR3 loop spans 18 amino acids. Per germline, CDR1 MNHNS and CDR2 SASEGT. CDR3 bases: TGTGCCAGCAGTGGGACTAGCGGGAGCCACCCTCCTCGGGATGAGCAGTTCTTC. It encodes CASSGTSGSHPPRDEQFF.

The chain joins TRBV5-1 to TRBJ2-1; 7 nucleotides line up with TRBD2. The CDR3 is made up of 16 amino acids. Trimming removed 0 bases from V and 0 bases from J; junction bases left unmatched: 3. Germline V gene data show CDR1 as SGHRS and CDR2 as YFSETQ. The chain's CDR3 is CASSLARTSSYNEQFF. CDR3 sequence (DNA): TGCGCCAGCAGCTTGGCCCGGACTAGCTCCTACAATGAGCAGTTCTTC. The full variable domain, with the rest looked up from reference TRBV5-1 and TRBJ2-1, is KAGVTQTPRYLIKTRGQQVTLSCSPISGHRSVSWYQQTPGQGLQFLFEYFSETQRNKGNFPGRFSGRQFSNSRSEMNVSTLELGDSALYLCASSLARTSSYNEQFFGPGTRLTVL.

The V and J genes are TRBV3-1 (or the pseudogene TRBV3-2) and TRBJ2-1; TRBD2 matches 12 bases. CDR1 is LGHDT, CDR2 YNNKEL, per germline (reference sequence). CDR3 length: 17 residues. The V gene end was trimmed by 4 bases and the J gene end by 8 bases; junction bases not matched to a gene: 12. The CDR3 nucleotides are TGTGCCAGCAGCCCTCGACTAGCGGGAGCTCCCCTCGATGAGCAGTTCTTC. Translating it yields CASSPRLAGAPLDEQFF.

The sample holds a few counts of this clone. The rearrangement joins TRBV4-3 to TRBJ2-4, with 7 bases aligning to TRBD2. The CDR3 has 17 amino acids. CDR1 is LGHNA, CDR2 YSLEER, per germline. V trimming: 0 bases; J trimming: 0 bases; junction bases outside the gene matches: 5. The CDR3 sequence is CASSQDRAGVAKNIQYF. For the CDR3, the DNA is TGCGCCAGCAGCCAAGATAGGGCGGGGGTAGCCAAAAACATTCAGTACTTC.

The chain employs TRBV4-1 and TRBJ2-1; D is perhaps TRBD1 (6 bases). Germline loops: CDR1 MGHRA, CDR2 YSYEKL. The CDR3 has 16 amino acids. V dropped 3 bases and J dropped 0 bases, with 12 bases sitting between them. The CDR3 nucleotides are TGCGCCAGCAGCCATGCGACAGGCAGCTCCTACAATGAGCAGTTCTTC. As protein: CASSHATGSSYNEQFF.